This T cell receptor beta chain was sequenced for a study of T cells in Graves' hyperthyroidism and ophthalmopathy. Study-wide background: Blood from the periphery was taken at initial diagnosis, before any treatment. Regarding the study as a whole: Within blood appeared most thyroid clonotypes that had expanded above 0.001.

V lost 7 bases and J 4 bases, leaving 9 bases between the germline ends. The CDR3 consists of 12 residues. From germline, CDR1 is MNHNS and CDR2 SASEGT. About this clonotype itself: Its antigen is as yet unknown.

It was RNA transcripts that yielded the amplified TCR beta CDR3 regions. RT-PCR in the first round (using the HTBI primer set) targeted the TCR CDR3. TCRdb independently ran MiXCR on the multiplex PCR reads; one entry per CDR3 protein. The data contain some 770,000 distinct CDR3 sequences, 16% of them seen just once; the ten biggest clones take up roughly 8%. Diagnostic decisions used clinical symptoms, serum thyroxine and TRAb, thyroid ultrasound and orbital computed tomography. Sample: blood. The chain links TRBV6-1 to TRBJ2-3; D unresolved. The receptor was isolated from a man in his late teens or twenties with Graves' hyperthyroidism. CDR3 amino acids: CASNLEADTQYF. The CDR3, as DNA: TGTGCCAGCAATCTAGAGGCAGATACGCAGTATTTT.